One T cell receptor (beta chain) is described in this entry. Its antigen is unknown. The sample is drawn from a study of shared clonotypes between healthy human individuals. Study in general: There were three CD4 naive, three CD4 memory, two CD8 naive and one CD8 memory plates per donor. The study, taken as a whole, reports: Donor scarcity curtailed the genetic and exposure-history diversity represented herein. Lower generation probabilities were found for non-shared clonotypes than for those shared by all four donors.

Generated by immunoSEQ multiplex PCR, the TCRdb table keeps only in-frame clones and is missing some. The profile shows approximately 2,200,000 clones, about 92% of them singletons. Terminally differentiated effector memory CD45RA+ cells were excluded by CCR7 positive selection of CD45RO-negative cells. Per the germline V gene, CDR1 is SGHAT and CDR2 is FQNNGV. V was pared by 0 bases and J by 8 bases, with 16 bases of the junction left unmatched. This CDR3 spans 19 amino acids. This chain uses TRBV11-2 with TRBJ2-1; 10 bases match TRBD2. The sequence derives from a man aged 18 to 30 in good health. Some clones in this sample may be carry-over from other donors' samples. Sequenced material: naive CD8+ T cells from PBMCs. CDR3 loop: CASSLEYHQRTSGLDEQFF. As DNA, the CDR3 is TGTGCCAGCAGCTTAGAGTACCACCAACGGACTAGCGGTTTAGATGAGCAGTTCTTC.